This T cell receptor beta chain came from a study of T-cell reconstitution after alpha-beta-depleted transplantation in children. Germline CDR1 is SNHLY and CDR2 is FYNNEI. There are 18 residues in the CDR3. The TCRbeta library was prepared with unique molecular identifiers. TCRdb used MiXCR to reprocess the PCR reads, holding one entry per CDR3 protein. This sample carries 600,000 to 700,000 distinct CDR3 sequences, 16% of them seen once, and the ten largest clones take approximately 1%. As to this clonotype: Germline and junction disagree at one end, which may indicate a read error.

This receptor was identified in a human donor who donated a stem cell graft to a child with acute myeloid leukemia. V and J are TRBV2 and TRBJ2-5; 9 bases are a match to TRBD2. The sequencing used PBMCs from the stem cell graft donor, collected from the stem cell graft. This chain's CDR3 is CTSSSISPSASGKETQYF. In DNA, the CDR3 is TGTACCAGCAGTTCGATAAGCCCCTCCGCTAGCGGGAAAGAGACCCAGTACTTC.